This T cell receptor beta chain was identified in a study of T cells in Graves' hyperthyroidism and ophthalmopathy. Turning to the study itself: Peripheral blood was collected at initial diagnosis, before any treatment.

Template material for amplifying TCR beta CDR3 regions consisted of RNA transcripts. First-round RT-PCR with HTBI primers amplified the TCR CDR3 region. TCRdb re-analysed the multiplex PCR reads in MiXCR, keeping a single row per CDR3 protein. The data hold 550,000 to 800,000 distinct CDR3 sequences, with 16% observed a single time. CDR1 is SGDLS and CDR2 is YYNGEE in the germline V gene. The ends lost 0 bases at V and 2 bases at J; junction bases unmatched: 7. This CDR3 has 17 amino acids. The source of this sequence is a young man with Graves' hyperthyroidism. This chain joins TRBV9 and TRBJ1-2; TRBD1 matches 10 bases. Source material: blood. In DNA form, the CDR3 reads TGTGCCAGCAGCGTAGGTCTTTGGGGACAGGGGAACTATGGCTACACCTTC. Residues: CASSVGLWGQGNYGYTF.